One sample yielded the 20 T cell receptor beta chains listed below, sequenced in a study of patients and donors after allogeneic stem cell transplantation (TCRdb year 2020). Library preparation was by RT-PCR. Sequencing was carried out with a NextSeq 550. TCRdb reprocessed the public reads (quality trimming at Q25 with fastp, clone calling with MiXCR) and kept in-frame beta chains. Merged by CDR3 protein, the rows form single entries marked with the most common genes and DNA. The sample contains 90,000 to 120,000 distinct CDR3 sequences, approximately 35% of them found a single time. The ten largest make up around 25% of the sample. The specimen was blood, either unsorted or a sorted T cell fraction (not recorded which). The receptors were gathered from a human donor who was either an allogeneic HSCT recipient or a stem cell or donor lymphocyte infusion donor (not recorded which). It is not recorded whose cells these are; they may come from a transplant donor.

CDR3 in DNA: TGTGCCAGCACGAACTCTGGAAACACCATATATTTT. Translating gives CASTNSGNTIYF. The chain employs TRBV12-3 or TRBV12-4 and TRBJ1-3; D not certain. The CDR3 sequence is 12 residues long. V lost 7 bases, J lost 0 bases, and 4 bases lay in between.

The chain links TRBV4-3 to TRBJ2-7; either TRBD1 or TRBD2 may supply D (6 bases each). Trimming pared 0 bases from V and 0 bases from J, leaving 15 bases between. Germline-derived CDR1 and CDR2 are LGHNA and YSLEER. The CDR3 spans 17 residues. Here the CDR3 reads CASSQDRRLGGSYEQYF. DNA of the CDR3: TGCGCCAGCAGCCAAGATCGGAGACTAGGGGGCTCCTACGAGCAGTACTTC.

This clonotype was seen many times. The V and J genes are TRBV12-3 or TRBV12-4 and TRBJ1-5; D call uncertain. The CDR3 is 13 residues long. The germline V and J ends were trimmed by 3 bases and 5 bases, with 8 bases remaining between them. The CDR3 loop is CASSFGRDQPQHF. CDR3 coding DNA: TGTGCCAGCAGTTTTGGTAGAGATCAGCCCCAGCATTTT.

This clonotype occurred many times. This rearrangement joins TRBV7-2 to TRBJ2-3, with D unresolved. The CDR3 length is 13 residues. Between the trimmed V and J ends, which lost 1 base and 4 bases, there was a span of 6 bases. The germline gives CDR1 SGHTA, CDR2 FQGNSA. The CDR3 sequence: CASSLGVADTQYF. In DNA, the CDR3 is TGTGCCAGCAGCTTAGGGGTTGCAGATACGCAGTATTTT.

The V gene is TRBV12-3 or TRBV12-4, the J gene TRBJ1-5; 7 bases align to TRBD1. V lost 7 bases, J lost 7 bases, and 4 bases stayed unmatched. The CDR3 loop spans 12 amino acids. The CDR3 nucleotides are TGTGCCAGCACCCAGGGGGGGCAGCCCCAGCATTTT. Residues: CASTQGGQPQHF.

The rearrangement joins TRBV5-8 to TRBJ2-1; 9 bases are a match to TRBD2. The length of the CDR3 is 18 residues. After removal of 0 bases from V and 2 bases from J, the junction contained 9 bases not matched to a gene. Germline-derived CDR1 and CDR2 are SGHTS and YDEGEE. CDR3 nucleotides: TGTGCCAGCAGCTTGGTAGGTAGACTAGCGGCTCCCTACAATGAGCAGTTCTTC. It encodes CASSLVGRLAAPYNEQFF.

This clonotype occurred a few times. This chain uses TRBV6-6 with TRBJ2-5; D tentatively reads TRBD1 or TRBD2 (6 bases each). Trimming pared 2 bases from V and 2 bases from J, leaving 15 bases between. CDR3 length: 16 residues. The germline V gene encodes CDR1 MNHNY and CDR2 SVGAGI (reference sequence). CDR3 loop: CASSYPRGGGQETQYF. DNA of the CDR3: TGTGCCAGCAGTTACCCTAGAGGAGGGGGACAAGAGACCCAGTACTTC.

The chain combines TRBV3-1 with TRBJ1-2; TRBD1 might be the D (5 bases). Deletions cut 4 bases from V and 5 bases from J, with 11 bases between. The CDR3 spans 13 residues. CDR1 is LGHDT and CDR2 is YNNKEL in the germline V gene (reference sequence). CDR3 sequence reads: CASSRGRLYGYTF. In nucleotides, the CDR3 is TGTGCCAGCAGCCGGGGCCGATTGTATGGCTACACCTTC.

This chain links TRBV11-2 with TRBJ1-1; TRBD1 matches 8 bases. The CDR3 has 15 amino acids. Germline values: CDR1 SGHAT, CDR2 FQNNGV. V was clipped by 5 bases and J by 3 bases; unmatched bases: 8. The CDR3 here is CASSPWTGTYTEAFF. The CDR3 nucleotides read TGTGCCAGCAGCCCCTGGACAGGGACGTACACTGAAGCTTTCTTT.

The table lists this clonotype with a few counts. The chain couples TRBV3-1 to TRBJ1-1; D is undetermined. Trimming shortened V by 3 bases and J by 5 bases, and 19 bases separated the two germline ends. The CDR3 is made up of 16 amino acids. Germline V gene sequence: CDR1 LGHDT, CDR2 YNNKEL (reference sequence). The DNA for the CDR3 is TGTGCCAGCAGCCATCAGCTTGGGTGGGGTCCAACTGAAGCTTTCTTT. Its protein is CASSHQLGWGPTEAFF.

The chain combines TRBV12-3 or TRBV12-4 with TRBJ2-5, with D perhaps matching TRBD1 (6 bases). The CDR3 totals 16 residues. Trimming stripped 5 bases from V and 0 bases from J, with 16 bases between. CDR3 loop: CASSPSGQLYQETQYF. As DNA, the CDR3 is TGTGCCAGCAGTCCCTCGGGACAACTGTACCAAGAGACCCAGTACTTC.

This chain joins TRBV18 and TRBJ2-4; D is undetermined. CDR3 length: 14 residues. Germline loops: CDR1 KGHSH, CDR2 LQKENI. V was pared by 2 bases and J by 5 bases, with 10 bases between. This CDR3 is CASSPSTGQNIQYF. CDR3 sequence (DNA): TGTGCCAGCTCACCATCAACGGGCCAAAACATTCAGTACTTC.

This clonotype turned up a few times. The rearrangement links TRBV7-2 to TRBJ1-1; D gene uncertain. The CDR3 length is 16 residues. Germline assignment: CDR1 SGHTA and CDR2 FQGNSA. Deletions cut 0 bases from V and 1 base from J, with 12 bases between. The CDR3 reads CASSLAPIRGNTEAFF. For the CDR3, the DNA is TGTGCCAGCAGCTTAGCCCCAATCCGAGGGAACACTGAAGCTTTCTTT.

This clonotype has more than one count but fewer than ten. The chain joins TRBV7-8 to TRBJ1-4, with D possibly matching TRBD1 (5 bases). Trimming shortened V by 5 bases and J by 0 bases, and 16 bases separated the two germline ends. The length of the CDR3 is 17 residues. From germline, CDR1 is SGHVS and CDR2 FQNEAQ. CDR3 DNA sequence: TGTGCCAGCAGCCATCACGCAGGGAAAGCAACTAATGAAAAACTGTTTTTT. Residues: CASSHHAGKATNEKLFF.

The chain employs TRBV6-6 and TRBJ2-6; D might be TRBD2 (6 bases). Trimming took 5 bases from V and 0 from J, leaving 11 bases between them. The CDR3 has 16 amino acids. CDR1 is MNHNY, CDR2 SVGAGI, per germline (reference sequence). The CDR3 is CASSQKGLSGANVLTF. DNA for the CDR3: TGTGCCAGCAGTCAAAAGGGACTCTCTGGGGCCAACGTCCTGACTTTC.

This clonotype was seen more than once but under ten times. The chain recombines TRBV28 with TRBJ1-5; D is perhaps TRBD1 (5 bases). This CDR3 spans 14 amino acids. Germline CDR1 and CDR2: MDHEN and SYDVKM. V lost 3 bases and J lost 7, with 13 bases in between. CDR3 protein: CASSLQGRDQPQHF. The CDR3 nucleotides read TGTGCCAGCAGTTTGCAGGGCAGGGACCAGCCCCAGCATTTT.

This clonotype was observed a handful of times. This chain links TRBV29-1 with TRBJ2-5; D could derive from TRBD1 or TRBD2 (5 bases each). This CDR3 comprises 15 residues. Germline values: CDR1 SQVTM, CDR2 ANQGSEA. With 4 bases removed from V and 0 bases from J, the gap between germline ends came to 15 bases. The CDR3 is CSVAMWGLYQETQYF. In nucleotides, the CDR3 is TGCAGCGTTGCTATGTGGGGGTTGTACCAAGAGACCCAGTACTTC.

V usage is TRBV12-5 and J usage is TRBJ2-4, with a weak D call TRBD1 (6 bases). The CDR3 covers 19 residues. Looked up from germline, CDR1 is LGHNT and CDR2 is FRNRAP. V gave up 1 base and J gave up 0 bases, with 19 bases separating them. The chain's CDR3 is CASGLAPIGQLLAKNIQYF. In DNA form, the CDR3 reads TGTGCTAGTGGTTTGGCCCCCATTGGACAGCTACTAGCCAAAAACATTCAGTACTTC. Variable domain in full (rest from reference TRBV12-5 and TRBJ2-4): DARVTQTPRHKVTEMGQEVTMRCQPILGHNTVFWYRQTMMQGLELLAYFRNRAPLDDSGMPKDRFSAEMPDATLATLKIQPSEPRDSAVYFCASGLAPIGQLLAKNIQYFGAGTRLSVL.

The table lists this clonotype with a few counts. The gene calls are TRBV19 and TRBJ2-4; perhaps TRBD1 as D (6 bases). The CDR3 totals 13 residues. Trimming cost V 4 bases and J 7 bases, with 11 bases left between them. Germline V CDR1 and CDR2: LNHDA, SQIVND (reference sequence). CDR3 sequence reads: CASSTTGTNIQYF. The CDR3 DNA reads as TGTGCCAGTAGTACCACAGGGACGAACATTCAGTACTTC.

This clonotype was recorded a few times. The chain employs TRBV20-1 and TRBJ1-5, with D possibly being TRBD1 (5 bases). Per the germline V gene, CDR1 is DFQATT and CDR2 is SNEGSKA (reference sequence). There are 15 residues in the CDR3. Trimming removed 0 bases from V and 7 bases from J, with 16 bases in between. CDR3 sequence (DNA): TGCAGTGCTAGAGAGGGGACCTTAGATAGACAGCCCCAGCATTTT. It yields the protein CSAREGTLDRQPQHF.